One sample yielded the 7 T cell receptor beta chains listed below, sequenced in a study of T cells in Graves' hyperthyroidism and ophthalmopathy. Regions amplified from RNA transcripts were the TCR beta CDR3 regions. The TCR CDR3 was amplified in a first-round RT-PCR using the HTBI primer set. TCRdb re-called the multiplex PCR reads through MiXCR, storing one row per CDR3 protein. Here the sample spans about 500,000 distinct CDR3 sequences, roughly 15% being singletons. Sequencing was performed on blood. The source is a woman between 18 and 29 years old with Graves' ophthalmopathy.

This clonotype was seen at least ten times. This chain links TRBV6-1 with TRBJ1-2, with 7 bases aligning to TRBD1. The germline CDR1 and CDR2 sequences are MNHNS and SASEGT. CDR3 length: 14 amino acids. Trimming took 7 bases from V and 2 from J; bases not matched to a gene: 7. The CDR3 DNA follows: TGTGCCAGCACCCAGGGGGTTGGGAACTATGGCTACACCTTC. Translating it yields CASTQGVGNYGYTF.

This clonotype was counted between two and nine times. V is TRBV14 and J is TRBJ2-5; TRBD2 aligns across 10 bases. The CDR3 sequence is 16 residues long. With 1 base clipped from V and 2 bases from J, the junction kept 4 bases outside the gene matches. Germline CDR1 and CDR2: SGHDN and FVKESK. The CDR3 nucleotides are TGTGCCAGCAGCCAAGGGCTAGCGGGAGTTCAAGAGACCCAGTACTTC. Translating it yields CASSQGLAGVQETQYF.

The CDR3 spells CSATRRGTGELFF. CDR3 sequence (DNA): TGCAGTGCTACGCGACGGGGAACCGGGGAGCTGTTTTTT. The rearrangement joins TRBV20-1 to TRBJ2-2; a weak D match, TRBD2 (5 bases). This CDR3 spans 13 amino acids. Trimming cost V 4 bases and J 5 bases, with 11 bases left between them. From germline, CDR1 is DFQATT and CDR2 SNEGSKA (reference sequence).

This clonotype occurred a few times. This chain links TRBV11-3 with TRBJ2-3; D uncertain. Germline V CDR1 and CDR2: SGHNT, YENEEA. The CDR3 has 15 residues. Trimming removed 3 bases at V and 5 bases at J, with 15 bases between. Written as DNA, the CDR3 is TGTGCCAGCAGCTTTGCCGGCCGCGGTGGAGATACGCAGTATTTT. Its protein is CASSFAGRGGDTQYF. The full variable domain, in which reference TRBV11-3 and TRBJ2-3 provide the parts outside the CDR3, is EAGVVQSPRYKIIEKKQPVAFWCNPISGHNTLYWYLQNLGQGPELLIRYENEEAVDDSQLPKDRFSAERLKGVDSTLKIQPAELGDSAVYLCASSFAGRGGDTQYFGPGTRLTVL.

This chain joins TRBV5-1 and TRBJ2-2; 8 bases match TRBD1. The length of the CDR3 is 16 residues. V shed 0 bases and J 7 bases; nucleotides not matched to a gene: 8. Per the germline V gene, CDR1 is SGHRS and CDR2 is YFSETQ. The CDR3 DNA is TGCGCCAGCAGCTTGGTCACTAGACAGGGGATCGGGGAGCTGTTTTTT. Residues: CASSLVTRQGIGELFF.

CDR3 DNA: TGTGCCAGCAGTCCCTTTGATCCTCGAGCCCAGTACTTC. Encoded protein: CASSPFDPRAQYF. The chain recombines TRBV28 with TRBJ2-5; D gene ambiguous. The CDR3 sequence is 13 residues long. Between the trimmed V and J ends, which lost 5 bases and 9 bases, there was a span of 16 bases. The germline V gene encodes CDR1 MDHEN and CDR2 SYDVKM.

This clonotype was recorded many times. The chain employs TRBV11-1 and TRBJ1-1; D is perhaps TRBD1 (6 bases). This CDR3 region has 13 residues. Between the trimmed V and J ends, which lost 2 bases and 10 bases, there was a span of 14 bases. Looked up from germline, CDR1 is SGHAT and CDR2 is FQDESV (reference sequence). In DNA form, the CDR3 reads TGTGCCAGCAGCTTATCTAATGGACAGACAGCTTTCTTT. Its protein is CASSLSNGQTAFF.